This T cell receptor (beta chain) was observed in a study of T cells in Graves' hyperthyroidism and ophthalmopathy. Study-wide points: Researchers found most expanded thyroid clonotypes above 0.001 in blood as well. Stable hyperthyroidism was separated from ophthalmopathy by a model based on 13 V-J features.

From RNA transcripts, TCR beta CDR3 regions were amplified. RT-PCR in the first round (using the HTBI primer set) targeted the TCR CDR3. TCRdb re-called the multiplex PCR reads with MiXCR, one entry per CDR3 protein. Of approximately 720,000 distinct CDR3 sequences listed, roughly a sixth were seen once; the top ten hold 16%. At first hyperthyroidism diagnosis, before any ophthalmopathy symptoms, the blood sample was collected. PBMCs stemmed from 10 ml fresh peripheral blood. Regarding this clonotype: Antigen specificity is unknown.

Sequenced input: blood. The clonotype comes from a woman aged 45-65 years with Graves' hyperthyroidism that later progressed to Graves' ophthalmopathy.

CDR3 amino acids: CSANTGGGQPQHF. The CDR3 coding sequence is TGCAGTGCTAATACAGGGGGCGGACAGCCCCAGCATTTT. J is TRBJ1-5 and V is TRBV20-1; 9 bases map to TRBD1. Germline lookup yields CDR1 DFQATT and CDR2 SNEGSKA (reference sequence). V lost 4 bases, J lost 7 bases, and 5 bases stayed unmatched. The CDR3 is made up of 13 amino acids.